A single sample gave rise to the 8 T cell receptor beta chains below, sequenced in a study of cytomegalovirus exposure and HLA in healthy donors. PCR was performed using 60 Vbeta and 13 Jbeta primers. Only in-frame clones appear in the TCRdb table, and some are missing; sequencing was by immunoSEQ multiplex PCR. The table has some 190,000 clones, approximately 73% seen once. Sequencing was done on a sample of PBMCs. Receptors originate from a woman in her 30s in good health and CMV-seropositive.

The chain links TRBV11-3 to TRBJ1-1, with TRBD1 identical over 7 bases. Germline CDR1 SGHNT, CDR2 YENEEA. The CDR3 is made up of 15 amino acids. V dropped 5 bases and J dropped 4; count of bases not matched to a gene: 10. The CDR3 sequence: CASSLRQGWGTEAFF. Written as DNA, the CDR3 is TGTGCCAGCAGCCTACGACAGGGTTGGGGCACTGAAGCTTTCTTT.

The rearrangement joins TRBV6-4 to TRBJ2-7; 8 bases fit TRBD1. Per the germline V gene, CDR1 is MRHNA and CDR2 is SNTAGT. Trimming at V came to 6 bases and at J to 7 bases, leaving 14 bases not matched to a gene. There are 15 residues in the CDR3. The CDR3 DNA reads as TGTGCCAGCAGCGAAACAGGGGGTCCCGAGGGAGAGCAGTACTTC. Translated, it gives CASSETGGPEGEQYF.

The chain recombines TRBV9 with TRBJ1-2; 10 nucleotides align to TRBD1. The CDR3 is 14 residues long. The germline V gene encodes CDR1 SGDLS and CDR2 YYNGEE. V was clipped by 6 bases and J by 2 bases; unmatched bases: 4. CDR3 residues: CASKRQGANYGYTF. CDR3 in DNA: TGTGCCAGCAAACGACAGGGGGCGAACTATGGCTACACCTTC.

The table lists this clone with a few counts. Within the sample, other DNA sequences also encode this same CDR3. The chain employs TRBV4-1 and TRBJ2-7, with a possible D match to TRBD1 (5 bases). Germline V gene sequence: CDR1 MGHRA, CDR2 YSYEKL. The CDR3 runs to 14 residues. Trimming left V 0 bases short and J 1 base short, with 7 bases between. CDR3 loop: CASSQDRGSYEQYF. CDR3 coding DNA: TGCGCCAGCAGCCAAGATAGGGGATCCTACGAGCAGTACTTC.

This chain links TRBV7-9 with TRBJ2-5; the match to TRBD1 covers 9 bases. The J call may be faulty, since TRBJ2-7 better matches the DNA end. The germline CDR1 and CDR2 sequences are SEHNR and FQNEAQ (reference sequence). The CDR3 sequence is 17 residues long. For the CDR3, the DNA is TGTGCCAGCAGCCTAGATGGGACAGGGCGGATTAACTACGAGCAGTACTTC. Its translation: CASSLDGTGRINYEQYF.

The rearrangement uses TRBV19 and TRBJ2-3, with D perhaps TRBD2 (7 bases). The length of the CDR3 is 16 residues. Germline CDR1 is LNHDA and CDR2 is SQIVND (reference sequence). Between the trimmed V and J ends, which lost 3 bases and 0 bases, there was a span of 13 bases. The DNA of the CDR3 is TGTGCCAGTAGTATCCGAGAGGGGGGGAGCACAGATACGCAGTATTTT. Its protein product is CASSIREGGSTDTQYF.

V and J are TRBV4-1 and TRBJ1-1; the D gene is possibly TRBD1 (5 bases). The CDR3 spans 15 residues. Germline values: CDR1 MGHRA, CDR2 YSYEKL. Between the trimmed V and J ends, which lost 3 bases and 0 bases, there was a span of 11 bases. In DNA, the CDR3 is TGCGCCAGCAGCCAGGTACAGGTAATGAACACTGAAGCTTTCTTT. This translates into CASSQVQVMNTEAFF.

V and J are TRBV19 and TRBJ1-1, with unresolved D. Germline V CDR1 and CDR2: LNHDA, SQIVND (reference sequence). This CDR3 region has 12 residues. V was cut by 4 bases and J by 1 base, with 4 bases left in between. The CDR3 here is CASSNWNTEAFF. CDR3 sequence (DNA): TGTGCCAGTAGTAACTGGAACACTGAAGCTTTCTTT.